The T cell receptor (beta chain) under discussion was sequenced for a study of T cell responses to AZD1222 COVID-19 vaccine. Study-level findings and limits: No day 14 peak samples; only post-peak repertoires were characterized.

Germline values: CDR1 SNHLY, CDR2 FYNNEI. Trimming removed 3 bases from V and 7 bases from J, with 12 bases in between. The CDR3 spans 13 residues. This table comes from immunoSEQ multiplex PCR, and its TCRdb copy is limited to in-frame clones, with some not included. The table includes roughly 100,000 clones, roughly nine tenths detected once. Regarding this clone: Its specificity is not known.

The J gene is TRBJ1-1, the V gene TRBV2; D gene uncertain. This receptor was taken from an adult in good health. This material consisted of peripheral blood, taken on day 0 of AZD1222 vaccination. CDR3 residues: CASSDGPVGEAFF. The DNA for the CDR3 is TGTGCCAGCAGTGACGGCCCGGTGGGTGAAGCTTTCTTT.